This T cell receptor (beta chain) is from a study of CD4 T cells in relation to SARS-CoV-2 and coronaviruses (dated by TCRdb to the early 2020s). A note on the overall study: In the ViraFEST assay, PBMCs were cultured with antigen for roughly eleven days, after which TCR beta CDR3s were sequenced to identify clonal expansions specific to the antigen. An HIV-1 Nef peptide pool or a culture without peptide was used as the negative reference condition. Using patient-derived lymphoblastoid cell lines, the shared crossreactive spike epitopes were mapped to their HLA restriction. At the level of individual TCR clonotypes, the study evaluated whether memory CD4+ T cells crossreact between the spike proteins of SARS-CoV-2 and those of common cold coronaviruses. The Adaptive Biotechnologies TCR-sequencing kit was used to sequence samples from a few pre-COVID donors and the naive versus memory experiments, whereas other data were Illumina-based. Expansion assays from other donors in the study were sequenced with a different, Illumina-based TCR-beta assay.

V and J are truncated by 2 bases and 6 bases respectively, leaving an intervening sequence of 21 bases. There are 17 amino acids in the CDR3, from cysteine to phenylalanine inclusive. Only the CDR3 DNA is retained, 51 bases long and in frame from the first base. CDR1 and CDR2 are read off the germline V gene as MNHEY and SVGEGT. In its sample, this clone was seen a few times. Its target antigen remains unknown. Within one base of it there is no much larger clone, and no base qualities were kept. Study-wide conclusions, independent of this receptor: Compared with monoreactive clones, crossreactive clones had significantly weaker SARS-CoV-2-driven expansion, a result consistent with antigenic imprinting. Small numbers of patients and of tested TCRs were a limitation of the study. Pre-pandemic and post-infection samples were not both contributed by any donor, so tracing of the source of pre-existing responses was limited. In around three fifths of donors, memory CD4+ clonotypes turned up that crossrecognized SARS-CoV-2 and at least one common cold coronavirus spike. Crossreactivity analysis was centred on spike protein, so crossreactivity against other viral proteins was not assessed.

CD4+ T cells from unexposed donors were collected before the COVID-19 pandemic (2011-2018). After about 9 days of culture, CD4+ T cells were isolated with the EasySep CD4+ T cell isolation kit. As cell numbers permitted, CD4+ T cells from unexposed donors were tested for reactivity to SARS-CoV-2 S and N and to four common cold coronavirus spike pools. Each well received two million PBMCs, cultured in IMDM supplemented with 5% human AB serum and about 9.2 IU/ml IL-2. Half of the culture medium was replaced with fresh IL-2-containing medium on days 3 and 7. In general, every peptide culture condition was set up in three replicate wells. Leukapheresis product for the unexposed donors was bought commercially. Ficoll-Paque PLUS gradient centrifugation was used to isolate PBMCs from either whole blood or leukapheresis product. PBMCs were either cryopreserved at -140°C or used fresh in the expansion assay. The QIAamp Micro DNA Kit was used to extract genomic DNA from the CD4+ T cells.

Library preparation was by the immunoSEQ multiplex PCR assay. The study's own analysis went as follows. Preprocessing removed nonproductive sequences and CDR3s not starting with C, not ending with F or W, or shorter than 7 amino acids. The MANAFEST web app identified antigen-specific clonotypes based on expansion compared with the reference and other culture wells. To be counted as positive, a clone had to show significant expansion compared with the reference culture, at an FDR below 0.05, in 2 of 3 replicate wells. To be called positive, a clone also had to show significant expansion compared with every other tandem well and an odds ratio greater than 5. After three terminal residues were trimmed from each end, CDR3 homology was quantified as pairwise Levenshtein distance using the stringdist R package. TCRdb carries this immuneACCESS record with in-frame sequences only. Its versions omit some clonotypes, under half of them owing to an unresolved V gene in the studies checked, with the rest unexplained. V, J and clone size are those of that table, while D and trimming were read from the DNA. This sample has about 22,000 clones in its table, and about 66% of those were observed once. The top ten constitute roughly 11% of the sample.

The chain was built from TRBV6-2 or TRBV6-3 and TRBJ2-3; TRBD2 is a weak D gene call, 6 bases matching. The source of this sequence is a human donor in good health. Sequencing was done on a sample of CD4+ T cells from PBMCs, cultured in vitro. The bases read TGTGCCAGCAGTTACGGGTGGGGACTTCTAACGTCGGATACGCAGTATTTT. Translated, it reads CASSYGWGLLTSDTQYF.